The clone carrying this T cell receptor beta chain was recorded at least ten times. The source of the sample is a study of molecular identifiers for immune sequencing clone quantification. The authors built bulk TCR libraries by previously described methods with listed TCR primers. TCRdb fed the PCR reads into MiXCR, producing one record per CDR3 protein. The data contain about 640,000 distinct CDR3 sequences, approximately 20% of them seen just once; the ten biggest clones take up approximately 0.9%. The sample comprised naive CD8+ T cells from blood, with Jurkat cell RNA spiked in. Documented subset: FACS-sorted CD8+CD4-CCR7+CD45RA+ naive T cells. The receptor's source is a human donor in good health. Some libraries in this study had Jurkat cell RNA spiked in.

CDR3 protein: CASSQDRGRVADTQYF. The CDR3 bases are TGCGCCAGCAGCCAGGACAGGGGGAGGGTTGCAGATACGCAGTATTTT. The chain recombines TRBV4-3 with TRBJ2-3; 10 bases fit TRBD1. CDR3 length: 16 residues. The germline V gene encodes CDR1 LGHNA and CDR2 YSLEER. V lost 3 bases to trimming and J lost 4 bases; unmatched junction nucleotides: 7.